The 26 T cell receptor beta chains below all came from one sample that was sequenced in a study of memory CD4+ T cells and cytomegalovirus serostatus. Single viable CD3+CD4+CD8-CD45RO+ cells were sorted as the memory CD4+ T cells. Repertoires were generated with immunoSEQ multiplex PCR, while TCRdb's copy carries only in-frame clones and drops some. The sample contains more than 45,000 clones, about 70% of which appear only once. The sample was memory CD4+ T cells from blood. Every receptor here comes from an adult in good health and CMV-seropositive.

The genes are TRBV6-6 and TRBJ2-5; TRBD2 matches 7 bases. The CDR3 loop spans 14 amino acids. V shed 3 bases and J 2 bases; nucleotides not matched to a gene: 3. Germline V gene data show CDR1 as MNHNY and CDR2 as SVGAGI (reference sequence). This chain's CDR3 is CASSYLGGQETQYF. The CDR3 DNA sequence: TGTGCCAGCAGTTATTTGGGGGGGCAAGAGACCCAGTACTTC.

This chain joins TRBV10-3 and TRBJ2-5, with 10 bases fitting TRBD2. There are 20 residues in the CDR3. Germline CDR1 is ENHRY and CDR2 is SYGVKD. Unmatched junction bases numbered 15, after V lost 0 bases and J lost 2 bases. DNA for the CDR3: TGTGCCATCAGTGAGTCGGTAGCGGGGGGTTTAGGAACCGAACAAGAGACCCAGTACTTC. Translation: CAISESVAGGLGTEQETQYF.

The chain has TRBV5-1 and TRBJ1-6, with no clear D. With 0 bases removed from V and 7 bases from J, the gap between germline ends came to 8 bases. Germline V CDR1 and CDR2: SGHRS, YFSETQ. This CDR3 comprises 14 residues. The CDR3 region has the DNA TGCGCCAGCAGCTTGGCTACGGAGAATTCACCCCTCCACTTT. As protein: CASSLATENSPLHF.

This clone came up a few times. In nucleotides, the CDR3 is TGTGCCAGCAGCGTCCTAGGTGGAGGGGAGACCCAGTACTTC. Translation: CASSVLGGGETQYF. J is TRBJ2-5 and V is TRBV9; the D gene is possibly TRBD2 (6 bases). CDR1 SGDLS and CDR2 YYNGEE come from the germline V gene. The ends were cut back, 2 bases at V and 5 bases at J, with 13 bases in the middle. The CDR3 loop spans 14 amino acids. Full variable domain (outside the CDR3, taken from reference TRBV9 and TRBJ2-5): DSGVTQTPKHLITATGQRVTLRCSPRSGDLSVYWYQQSLDQGLQFLIQYYNGEERAKGNILERFSAQQFPDLHSELNLSSLELGDSALYFCASSVLGGGETQYFGPGTRLLVL.

This clone has just one count. This chain links TRBV11-3 with TRBJ2-3, with D uncertain. V was trimmed by 8 bases and J by 2 bases, leaving 14 bases between them. CDR1 and CDR2 from the germline V gene are SGHNT and YENEEA. The CDR3 is 14 residues long. The chain's CDR3 is CASGSGGSTDTQYF. Here the CDR3 DNA reads TGTGCCAGCGGGTCTGGCGGTTCCACAGATACGCAGTATTTT. Complete variable domain (other parts from reference TRBV11-3 and TRBJ2-3): EAGVVQSPRYKIIEKKQPVAFWCNPISGHNTLYWYLQNLGQGPELLIRYENEEAVDDSQLPKDRFSAERLKGVDSTLKIQPAELGDSAVYLCASGSGGSTDTQYFGPGTRLTVL.

The chain recombines TRBV6-1 with TRBJ2-1, with D perhaps given as TRBD1 or TRBD2 (5 bases each). The CDR3 covers 12 residues. Trimming took off 8 bases at V and 4 bases at J, with 9 bases between the two ends. CDR1 is MNHNS, CDR2 SASEGT, per germline. CDR3 bases: TGTGCCAGCCACAGGACTTACAATGAGCAGTTCTTC. It translates to CASHRTYNEQFF.

The V gene is TRBV5-8, the J gene TRBJ2-2; unclear D gene. CDR3 length: 13 amino acids. With 4 bases removed from V and 1 base from J, the gap between germline ends came to 5 bases. Germline loops: CDR1 SGHTS, CDR2 YDEGEE. For the CDR3, the DNA is TGTGCCAGCAGCCTATTGAACACCGGGGAGCTGTTTTTT. Translating it yields CASSLLNTGELFF.

This rearrangement joins TRBV7-8 to TRBJ1-1; 7 nucleotides match TRBD1. This CDR3 spans 16 amino acids. With V trimmed by 5 bases and J by 2 bases, 11 bases remained unmatched. CDR1 and CDR2 from the germline V gene are SGHVS and FQNEAQ. CDR3 protein: CASSPTLDRDNTEAFF. In DNA, the CDR3 is TGTGCCAGCAGCCCAACCTTAGACAGGGATAACACTGAAGCTTTCTTT.

J is TRBJ1-3 and V is TRBV11-2, with a tentative D call TRBD1 (6 bases). Looked up from germline, CDR1 is SGHAT and CDR2 is FQNNGV. The CDR3 is 17 amino acids. Deletions cut 1 base from V and 0 bases from J, with 13 bases between. The CDR3 spells CASSLGRGAYSGNTIYF. CDR3 sequence (DNA): TGTGCCAGCAGCTTAGGAAGGGGGGCTTACTCTGGAAACACCATATATTTT.

The chain recombines TRBV9 with TRBJ1-2; 8 bases fit TRBD1. V shed 2 bases and J 5 bases; nucleotides not matched to a gene: 11. Germline V gene lookup returns CDR1 SGDLS and CDR2 YYNGEE. The CDR3 spans 16 residues. The CDR3 sequence: CASSVQPGQETYGYTF. In nucleotides, the CDR3 is TGTGCCAGCAGCGTGCAACCGGGACAGGAAACGTATGGCTACACCTTC.

The chain employs TRBV5-1 and TRBJ2-7, with D perhaps matching TRBD1 (7 bases). The CDR3 extends over 16 amino acids. Per germline, CDR1 SGHRS and CDR2 YFSETQ. V lost 0 bases, J lost 6 bases, and 19 bases lay in between. CDR3 sequence reads: CASSLGPRGANGEQYF. As DNA, the CDR3 is TGCGCCAGCAGCTTGGGGCCCAGGGGGGCCAACGGCGAGCAGTACTTC.

This chain links TRBV6-1 with TRBJ2-3, with 7 bases matching TRBD1. CDR1 and CDR2 from the germline V gene are MNHNS and SASEGT. V dropped 8 bases and J dropped 2; count of bases not matched to a gene: 10. The CDR3 is 15 amino acids. CDR3 residues: CASVLPGGFTDTQYF. CDR3 DNA: TGTGCCAGCGTCCTACCAGGGGGATTCACAGATACGCAGTATTTT.

This chain joins TRBV6-1 and TRBJ2-7; D is uncertain. CDR1 MNHNS and CDR2 SASEGT come from the germline V gene. V lost 0 bases, J lost 2 bases, and 11 bases lay in between. The CDR3 sequence is 15 residues long. DNA of the CDR3: TGTGCCAGCAGTGAAGCGCCAGTCCAGACCTACGAGCAGTACTTC. This gives the protein CASSEAPVQTYEQYF.

CDR3 nucleotides: TGTGCCAGCAGCTCCCAGGGTCCTCTTTATAATTCACCCCTCCACTTT. Encoded protein: CASSSQGPLYNSPLHF. The chain joins TRBV7-2 to TRBJ1-6, with D possibly being TRBD1 (5 bases). The germline V gene encodes CDR1 SGHTA and CDR2 FQGNSA. The CDR3 totals 16 residues. V was clipped by 4 bases and J by 4 bases, with 14 bases between them.

This clone was seen more than once but under ten times. V usage is TRBV5-1 and J usage is TRBJ2-7; no definite D call. V was cut by 0 bases and J by 4 bases, with 5 bases left in between. CDR3 length: 12 residues. Germline lookup yields CDR1 SGHRS and CDR2 YFSETQ. CDR3 coding DNA: TGCGCCAGCAGCTTGGTTTCGTACGAGCAGTACTTC. Its protein product is CASSLVSYEQYF.

The V call is TRBV6-5, the J call TRBJ1-2; D perhaps matches TRBD1 (5 bases). CDR1 and CDR2 from the germline V gene are MNHEY and SVGAGI. The CDR3 runs to 14 residues. V lost 10 bases to trimming and J lost 0 bases, with 15 bases between them. CDR3 residues: CATSLGASNYGYTF. Written as DNA, the CDR3 is TGTGCCACCTCGTTAGGGGCTTCTAACTATGGCTACACCTTC.

V is TRBV6-6 and J is TRBJ2-5; D remains unclear. The length of the CDR3 is 14 residues. Per germline, CDR1 MNHNY and CDR2 SVGAGI (reference sequence). Trimming cost V 3 bases and J 3 bases, with 11 bases left between them. The CDR3: CASSYGRIEETQYF. DNA for the CDR3: TGTGCCAGCAGTTATGGACGGATAGAAGAGACCCAGTACTTC.

The chain employs TRBV6-4 and TRBJ1-5; D unresolved. This CDR3 contains 14 residues. Trimming took off 6 bases at V and 5 bases at J, with 14 bases between the two ends. Germline V gives CDR1 MRHNA, CDR2 SNTAGT. The CDR3 DNA follows: TGTGCCAGCAGCGCCGAGGGCGGGGATCAGCCCCAGCATTTT. Translating gives CASSAEGGDQPQHF.

The chain combines TRBV28 with TRBJ1-1; no definite D call. Germline-derived CDR1 and CDR2 are MDHEN and SYDVKM. With 3 bases removed from V and 10 bases from J, the gap between germline ends came to 12 bases. This CDR3 comprises 12 residues. Here the CDR3 reads CASSFTARRAFF. As DNA, the CDR3 is TGTGCCAGCAGTTTCACCGCACGGCGAGCTTTCTTT.

V gene TRBV11-2 combines with J gene TRBJ2-5; TRBD2 is a possible D gene (6 bases). Trimming took off 5 bases at V and 2 bases at J, with 6 bases between the two ends. CDR1 is SGHAT and CDR2 is FQNNGV in the germline V gene. CDR3 size: 12 residues. CDR3 DNA sequence: TGTGCCAGCAGCCGGGGGCAAGAGACCCAGTACTTC. As protein: CASSRGQETQYF.

This chain connects TRBV5-1 to TRBJ2-5; the D gene is possibly TRBD2 (7 bases). CDR3 length equals 17 residues. Germline lookup yields CDR1 SGHRS and CDR2 YFSETQ. V gave up 3 bases and J gave up 2 bases, with 20 bases separating them. CDR3 bases: TGCGCCAGCAGCTCCAGACTACAGGGAGGGGAACAAGAGACCCAGTACTTC. Amino acids: CASSSRLQGGEQETQYF.

The chain employs TRBV11-3 and TRBJ2-3; a possible D gene is TRBD1 (6 bases). Trimming left V 5 bases short and J 5 bases short, with 17 bases between. The CDR3 extends over 15 amino acids. Germline V gene lookup returns CDR1 SGHNT and CDR2 YENEEA. CDR3 DNA: TGTGCCAGCAGCCCCCGTCGAGGGGGAGAAGATACGCAGTATTTT. Its protein product is CASSPRRGGEDTQYF.

The chain employs TRBV7-9 and TRBJ2-1; D unclear. Trimming took off 5 bases at V and 2 bases at J, with 7 bases between the two ends. CDR1 is SEHNR, CDR2 FQNEAQ, per germline (reference sequence). This CDR3 is built from 13 residues. CDR3 loop: CASSPRTYNEQFF. CDR3 bases: TGTGCCAGCAGCCCGAGGACCTACAATGAGCAGTTCTTC.

V is TRBV7-2 and J is TRBJ1-1; 8 nucleotides align to TRBD1. V lost 1 base, J lost 8 bases, and 12 bases stayed unmatched. The CDR3 consists of 16 residues. CDR1 is SGHTA, CDR2 FQGNSA, per germline. The CDR3 region is CASSLEDRVSLKEAFF. The CDR3 DNA follows: TGTGCCAGCAGCTTAGAGGACAGGGTAAGCCTGAAGGAAGCTTTCTTT.

This chain connects TRBV28 to TRBJ2-3, with 8 bases aligning to TRBD1. J gave up 6 bases and V 2 bases, and 10 bases lay outside the gene matches. The CDR3 extends over 16 amino acids. Germline V CDR1 and CDR2: MDHEN, SYDVKM. In DNA form, the CDR3 reads TGTGCCAGCAGTTTAACGTACAGGGGGAAGATGGATACGCAGTATTTT. Translated, it gives CASSLTYRGKMDTQYF.

The CDR3 protein is CASRARLLEAFF. The CDR3 region has the DNA TGTGCCAGCAGAGCACGGCTTCTCGAAGCTTTCTTT. The chain carries TRBV6-5 and TRBJ1-1; D gene unclear. Germline loops: CDR1 MNHEY, CDR2 SVGAGI. The length of the CDR3 is 12 residues. V lost 6 bases, J lost 8 bases, and 13 bases lay in between.